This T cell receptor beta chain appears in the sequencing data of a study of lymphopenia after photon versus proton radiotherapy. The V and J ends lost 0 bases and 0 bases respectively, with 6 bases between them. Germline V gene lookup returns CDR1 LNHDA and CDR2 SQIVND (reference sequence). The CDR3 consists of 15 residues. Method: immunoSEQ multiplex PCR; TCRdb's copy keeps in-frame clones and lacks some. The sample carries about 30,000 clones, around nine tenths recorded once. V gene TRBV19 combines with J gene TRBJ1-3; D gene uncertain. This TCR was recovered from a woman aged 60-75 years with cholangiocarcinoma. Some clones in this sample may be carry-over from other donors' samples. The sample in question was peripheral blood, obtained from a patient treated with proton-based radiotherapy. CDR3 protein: CASSIDRSSGNTIYF. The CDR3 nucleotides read TGTGCCAGTAGTATAGACAGAAGCTCTGGAAACACCATATATTTT.